The rows below give T cell receptor beta chains drawn from one sample of a study of T cells in Graves' hyperthyroidism and ophthalmopathy. In TCRdb, the multiplex PCR reads were re-called with MiXCR into one record per CDR3 protein. The sample holds hundreds of thousands of distinct CDR3 sequences, around 15% seen once. The sequenced sample consisted of blood. All receptors come from a woman aged 35 to 49 with Graves' ophthalmopathy. Each CDR3 is given with its conserved first and last residue. The D gene is left open where the match is weak. The listing skips clone size in some rows; elsewhere it reads once, few, many or a size class.

TRBV18	TRBJ2-5	many	.	TGTGCCAGCTCGTCCGGGACTGAGGAGACCCAGTACTTC	CASSSGTEETQYF
TRBV28	TRBJ2-2	few	.	TGTGCCAGCAGCCGGGGACACACGAACACCGGGGAGCTGTTTTTT	CASSRGHTNTGELFF
TRBV15	TRBJ1-1	few	.	TGTGCCACCAGCAGAGATCCCGGGGCATACACTGAAGCTTTCTTT	CATSRDPGAYTEAFF
TRBV3-1	TRBJ1-2	.	TRBD1	TGTGCCAGCAGACAAGTAGGGGGCGCCCCGAAAGGCTACACCTTC	CASRQVGGAPKGYTF
TRBV7-2	TRBJ2-1	many	.	TGTGCCAGCAGCTTAGACGTGAGCTCCTACAATGAGCAGTTCTTC	CASSLDVSSYNEQFF
TRBV7-2	TRBJ1-2	.	TRBD1	TGTGCCAGCAGCTCACTTACATACCGGGACAGCTATGGCTACACCTTC	CASSSLTYRDSYGYTF
TRBV7-9	TRBJ2-6	.	.	TGTGCCAGCAGCTTGTACCCCAACTACGGCTCTGGGGCCAACGTCCTGACTTTC	CASSLYPNYGSGANVLTF
TRBV28	TRBJ1-5	many	.	TGTGCCAGCAGTCCCCCCGGGACGAGCAATCAGCCCCAGCATTTT	CASSPPGTSNQPQHF
TRBV27	TRBJ2-2	.	.	TGTGCCACCAGGGGCGGGGGGAACACCGGGGAGCTGTTTTTT	CATRGGGNTGELFF
TRBV3-1	TRBJ2-2	many	.	TGTGCCAGCAGCCCAGGGACCTTTATTACCGGGGAGCTGTTTTTT	CASSPGTFITGELFF
TRBV6-1	TRBJ1-5	.	TRBD1	TGTGCCAGCAGTTTACAGGGGGCGAAAAGCAATCAGCCCCAGCATTTT	CASSLQGAKSNQPQHF
TRBV10-3	TRBJ2-1	few	.	TGTGCCATCCGGAACCTACAGGTCTATAATGAGCAGTTCTTC	CAIRNLQVYNEQFF
TRBV5-1	TRBJ2-1	many	TRBD2	TGCGCCAGCAGCTTTAGCGGGGGGCCGAACAATGAGCAGTTCTTC	CASSFSGGPNNEQFF
TRBV5-1	TRBJ1-4	many	.	TGCGCCAGCAGCCGACAGCTTACAGCGTCTAATGAAAAACTGTTTTTT	CASSRQLTASNEKLFF
TRBV3-1	TRBJ1-5	many	.	TGTGCCAGCAGCCAAGGTTTTAGGACAGATAGCAATCAGCCCCAGCATTTT	CASSQGFRTDSNQPQHF
TRBV27	TRBJ2-1	many	.	TGTGCCAGCAGCAAAGGAGGGGGCTCCTACAATGAGCAGTTCTTC	CASSKGGGSYNEQFF
TRBV5-1	TRBJ2-1	.	TRBD1	TGCGCCAGCAGCCCTCCGACAGGGGGCCTATACAATGAGCAGTTCTTC	CASSPPTGGLYNEQFF
TRBV12-3/TRBV12-4	TRBJ1-5	many	.	TGTGCCAGCAGTTTAGGCCAGGCCGCCCAGGGGCCCCAGCATTTT	CASSLGQAAQGPQHF
TRBV11-2	TRBJ1-2	many	.	TGTGCCAGCACCTCACAAGGGGGGGCGAACTATGGCTACACCTTC	CASTSQGGANYGYTF
TRBV20-1	TRBJ1-2	many	.	TGCAGTGCTAGAGATGAGGGGTTGGCTGGCTACACCTTC	CSARDEGLAGYTF
TRBV28	TRBJ2-7	many	TRBD1	TGTGCCAGCAGACCCACTGCCGGGACAGGGGGGCCGGCGCAGTACTTC	CASRPTAGTGGPAQYF
TRBV7-2	TRBJ2-1	many	.	TGTGCCAGCAGGCGGGACACCTCCTCCTACAATGAGCAGTTCTTC	CASRRDTSSYNEQFF
TRBV28	TRBJ2-7	many	.	TGTGCCAGCAGCCGGCCGGGCGCAAGCTCCTACGAGCAGTACTTC	CASSRPGASSYEQYF
TRBV10-1	TRBJ2-5	.	TRBD1	TGCGCCAGCAGTGAGTCGAGTCTGGGACAGGGGAAGGAGACCCAGTACTTC	CASSESSLGQGKETQYF
TRBV11-2	TRBJ2-7	many	.	TGTGCCAGCAGCTTAAATCCTTACTCCTACGAGCAGTACTTC	CASSLNPYSYEQYF
TRBV3-1	TRBJ1-2	many	TRBD1	TGTGCCAGCGGTGACAGGGGATCGGCCTATGGCTACACCTTC	CASGDRGSAYGYTF
TRBV18	TRBJ2-1	many	.	TGTGCCAGCTCACCCTTCACGGAAGTAGAAGGCAATGAGCAGTTCTTC	CASSPFTEVEGNEQFF
TRBV3-1	TRBJ1-1	many	TRBD1	TGTGCCAGCAGCCGCGGGGGACAGGGGAACACTGAAGCTTTCTTT	CASSRGGQGNTEAFF
TRBV19	TRBJ2-3	.	.	TGTGCCAGTAGCTCACGGACAGTCTCAGATACGCAGTATTTT	CASSSRTVSDTQYF
TRBV5-1	TRBJ1-1	many	TRBD1	TGCGCCAGCAGCGCCGACCGGGACAGCACTGAAGCTTTCTTT	CASSADRDSTEAFF
TRBV11-2	TRBJ2-7	.	.	TGTGCCAGCAGCTTAAACGGGGGCCGCTCCTACGAGCAGTACTTC	CASSLNGGRSYEQYF
TRBV20-1	TRBJ2-5	few	TRBD2	TGCAGTGCTACTCTCCCCTCTAGCGGCCGGAAAGAGACCCAGTACTTC	CSATLPSSGRKETQYF
TRBV12-3/TRBV12-4	TRBJ2-1	.	TRBD2	TGCCCCAGCAGTTTAGGTGGTAGCGGGAACGACAATGAGCAGTTCTTC	CPSSLGGSGNDNEQFF
TRBV19	TRBJ1-1	few	TRBD1	TGTGCCAGTAGTATCGCAGGGACAGGTGAAGCTTTCTTT	CASSIAGTGEAFF
TRBV7-8	TRBJ1-1	.	.	TGTGCCAGCAGCTCAGGTCGTTTTGAAGCTTTCTTT	CASSSGRFEAFF
TRBV11-2	TRBJ2-1	many	.	TGTGCCAGCAGCTTAGATGGGATAGTCTATGAGCAGTTCTTC	CASSLDGIVYEQFF
TRBV18	TRBJ1-2	many	.	TGTGCCAGCTCACCAGGGGACGGAGAAATCCATGGCTACACCTTC	CASSPGDGEIHGYTF
TRBV28	TRBJ2-2	many	.	TGTGCCAGCAGTTTATGGGGGGACACCGGGGAGCTGTTTTTT	CASSLWGDTGELFF
TRBV5-1	TRBJ2-1	many	.	TGCGCCAGCAGCTCCCAAATGGAGCAGTTCTTC	CASSSQMEQFF